The 11 T cell receptor beta chains below come from one sample, sequenced in a study of regulatory T cells in long-lasting Graves disease. CDR3 regions were amplified by Arm-PCR using iRepertoire HTBI primers to build TCR beta libraries. TCRdb itself ran the multiplex PCR reads through MiXCR, one entry per CDR3 protein. The sample consists of 300,000 to 500,000 distinct CDR3 sequences, about a fifth of them appearing once. The time point: persistent/refractory GD, antithyroid drugs over 5 years with positive TRAb. The authors made the TCR library using RNA they extracted from PBMCs. The sample here was peripheral blood mononuclear cells (PBMCs), taken when the disease was refractory, from a patient treated with antithyroid drugs. These receptor sequences come from a female donor with Graves disease.

This clonotype has at least ten counts. The chain combines TRBV2 with TRBJ1-1; 10 bases line up with TRBD1. CDR1 and CDR2 from the germline V gene are SNHLY and FYNNEI. The trim removed 6 bases at V and 6 bases at J, leaving 10 bases unmatched. The CDR3 contains 15 residues. CDR3 residues: CASSREGTGASEAFF. As DNA, the CDR3 is TGTGCCAGCAGCCGAGAGGGGACAGGGGCTTCTGAAGCTTTCTTT.

This clonotype has a handful of counts. At one end, the junction sequence differs from germline, possibly due to a read error. The chain links TRBV19 to TRBJ1-1; no definite D call. Germline V gene sequence: CDR1 LNHDA, CDR2 SQIVND (reference sequence). There are 11 residues in the CDR3. In nucleotides, the CDR3 is TGTGCCAGTAGTATGTCGACAAGTCTTCTCTTT. Residues: CASSMSTSLLF.

This sequence joins TRBV7-2 and TRBJ1-5; 10 bases line up with TRBD1. Germline values: CDR1 SGHTA, CDR2 FQGNSA. V gave up 3 bases and J gave up 3 bases; unmatched junction bases: 8. The CDR3 runs 17 residues. CDR3 region: CASSLGQGFLVNQPQHF. The CDR3, as DNA: TGTGCCAGCAGCTTGGGACAGGGGTTCTTGGTCAATCAGCCCCAGCATTTT.

This chain connects TRBV19 to TRBJ1-1; D is perhaps TRBD1 (5 bases). Germline V CDR1 and CDR2: LNHDA, SQIVND (reference sequence). The CDR3 length is 14 residues. Trimming cost V 7 bases and J 6 bases, with 18 bases left between them. The CDR3 bases are TGTGCCAGTATGTCTCGGCGCCAGGGTGCTGAAGCTTTCTTT. It translates to CASMSRRQGAEAFF.

The rearrangement joins TRBV7-2 to TRBJ2-7; weak D call: TRBD1 (6 bases). The V gene's germline CDR1 is SGHTA and CDR2 FQGNSA. The CDR3 has 15 amino acids. With 4 bases removed from V and 5 bases from J, the gap between germline ends came to 18 bases. CDR3 nucleotide sequence: TGTGCCAGCAGCTATCGGACAGATGGTGTCGACGAGCAGTACTTC. Translated: CASSYRTDGVDEQYF.

This clonotype was counted only a few times. J is TRBJ2-2 and V is TRBV24-1; D gene unclear. The length of the CDR3 is 15 residues. The V end lost 4 bases, the J end lost 1 base, and 9 bases lay between the germline ends. Germline CDR1 KGHDR, CDR2 SFDVKD. The CDR3, as DNA: TGTGCCACCAGTGACGCGGCACAGAACACCGGGGAGCTGTTTTTT. Amino acids: CATSDAAQNTGELFF.

This clonotype occurred many times. This sequence joins TRBV6-1 and TRBJ2-7, with D hard to call. The V end lost 8 bases, the J end lost 1 base, and 12 bases lay between the germline ends. Germline V gene sequence: CDR1 MNHNS, CDR2 SASEGT. There are 13 residues in the CDR3. The CDR3 loop is CASSKPGSYEQYF. The CDR3 DNA reads as TGTGCCAGCTCCAAACCCGGTTCCTACGAGCAGTACTTC.

V is TRBV27 and J is TRBJ1-1, with 7 bases lining up with TRBD1. Germline V gives CDR1 MNHEY, CDR2 SMNVEV (reference sequence). Trimming cost V 2 bases and J 5 bases; bases outside gene matches: 5. This CDR3 has 14 residues. CDR3 in DNA: TGTGCCAGCAGTTTAAGCCCCAGGGGGACTGAAGCTTTCTTT. This translates into CASSLSPRGTEAFF.

This clonotype was seen ten or more times. The CDR3 nucleotides are TGTGCCAGCAGTTACCTGGGGTGGGAGTACTACGAGCAGTACTTC. As protein: CASSYLGWEYYEQYF. V and J are TRBV6-2 or TRBV6-3 and TRBJ2-7; D is perhaps TRBD2 (5 bases). V lost 2 bases, J lost 3 bases, and 14 bases lay in between. Germline loops: CDR1 MNHEY, CDR2 SVGEGT. The CDR3 length is 15 residues.

This clonotype was recorded a few times. The J gene is TRBJ1-5, the V gene TRBV28; no definite D call. V was pared by 2 bases and J by 3 bases, with 17 bases between. The CDR3 extends over 17 amino acids. The germline CDR1 and CDR2 sequences are MDHEN and SYDVKM. The CDR3 DNA reads TGTGCCAGCAGTTTAGGGCCGGGGTTATTTGACAATCAGCCCCAGCATTTT. It is translated as CASSLGPGLFDNQPQHF.

This rearrangement joins TRBV29-1 to TRBJ2-6; D is perhaps TRBD2 (7 bases). CDR1 is SQVTM and CDR2 is ANQGSEA in the germline V gene. CDR3 length equals 14 residues. Deletions cut 3 bases from V and 4 bases from J, with 10 bases between. For the CDR3, the DNA is TGCAGCGTTGACGGGGGGCCAGGGGCCAACGTCCTGACTTTC. Translated, it gives CSVDGGPGANVLTF.